These T cell receptor beta chains were read from a single sample in a study of cytomegalovirus exposure and HLA in healthy donors. Sequenced by immunoSEQ multiplex PCR; TCRdb stores in-frame clones only, minus some. The table records around 110,000 clones, 88% of them present only once. Sequencing was carried out using PBMCs. The receptor set was obtained from a young woman in good health and CMV-seropositive. Each CDR3 is given with its conserved first and last residue. The order of the fields is D gene, clone size, CDR3 length, V gene, J gene, CDR3 DNA, CDR3 protein. A D gene is named only where the DNA matches it firmly. Rows may omit the clone size; those that give it use once, few, many or a size class.

D: TRBD1
size: .
length: 13
V: TRBV27
J: TRBJ1-1
DNA: TGTGCCAGCAGTATCAGGGGGGCCACTGAAGCTTTCTTT
CDR3: CASSIRGATEAFF

D: .
size: .
length: 15
V: TRBV2
J: TRBJ1-6
DNA: TGTGCCAGCAGGCCCCGGGGTTATCTTAATTCACCCCTCCACTTT
CDR3: CASRPRGYLNSPLHF

D: .
size: .
length: 16
V: TRBV4-3
J: TRBJ2-4
DNA: TGCGCCAGCAGCCAAGAGCGGGCTCTAGCCAAAAACATTCAGTACTTC
CDR3: CASSQERALAKNIQYF

D: .
size: .
length: 13
V: TRBV7-2
J: TRBJ1-1
DNA: TGTGCCAGCAGCTTCCCAGGGTTAAATGAAGCTTTCTTT
CDR3: CASSFPGLNEAFF

D: TRBD2
size: .
length: 16
V: TRBV10-3
J: TRBJ2-1
DNA: TGTGCCATCAGGCGGACTAGCGGGGGGGAATATAGTGAGCAGTTCTTC
CDR3: CAIRRTSGGEYSEQFF

D: .
size: .
length: 12
V: TRBV2
J: TRBJ2-4
DNA: TGTGCCAGCGCTAGAGGGGGAAACATTCAGTACTTC
CDR3: CASARGGNIQYF

D: .
size: .
length: 14
V: TRBV27
J: TRBJ2-7
DNA: TGTGCCAGCAGTTCCAGGGGCCCCGCCTACGAGCAGTACTTC
CDR3: CASSSRGPAYEQYF

D: .
size: .
length: 16
V: TRBV7-2
J: TRBJ1-2
DNA: TGTGCCAGCAGCCTCCGGCGAACTGGGGGGAATTATGGCTACACCTTC
CDR3: CASSLRRTGGNYGYTF

D: TRBD1
size: few
length: 11
V: TRBV27
J: TRBJ2-7
DNA: TGTGCCAGCAGTCCAGGGGGCGAGCAGTACTTC
CDR3: CASSPGGEQYF

D: .
size: .
length: 12
V: TRBV5-6
J: TRBJ1-2
DNA: TGTGCCAGCAGCTTGATGGCGGGCGGCTACACCTTC
CDR3: CASSLMAGGYTF

D: TRBD1
size: .
length: 15
V: TRBV28
J: TRBJ1-5
DNA: TGTGCCAGCAGTCATGACAGGGTGGTCGATCAGCCCCAGCATTTT
CDR3: CASSHDRVVDQPQHF

D: .
size: .
length: 15
V: TRBV11-2
J: TRBJ2-4
DNA: TGTGCCAGCAGCTTAGTTTCCGACAGGAAAAACATTCAGTACTTC
CDR3: CASSLVSDRKNIQYF

D: .
size: .
length: 14
V: TRBV28
J: TRBJ1-2
DNA: TGTGCCAGCAGTTTAACCGGGACAACCTATGGCTACACCTTC
CDR3: CASSLTGTTYGYTF

D: .
size: .
length: 14
V: TRBV6-1
J: TRBJ1-5
DNA: TGTGCCAGCAGTGAAGCGACGAGGAATCAGCCCCAGCATTTT
CDR3: CASSEATRNQPQHF

D: TRBD2
size: .
length: 16
V: TRBV7-9
J: TRBJ2-1
DNA: TGTGCCAGCAGCTCCCTACGGACTAGCGGGTTGAATGAGCAGTTCTTC
CDR3: CASSSLRTSGLNEQFF

D: .
size: .
length: 16
V: TRBV27
J: TRBJ1-5
DNA: TGTGCCAGCAGTTCCTCGACAGGCGTTAACAATCAGCCCCAGCATTTT
CDR3: CASSSSTGVNNQPQHF

D: TRBD1
size: .
length: 15
V: TRBV19
J: TRBJ2-1
DNA: TGTGCCAGTAGAGGTTGGGACAGGGCGTACAATGAGCAGTTCTTC
CDR3: CASRGWDRAYNEQFF

D: TRBD1
size: .
length: 16
V: TRBV15
J: TRBJ1-1
DNA: TGTGCCACCAGCTCCCGACAGGGCCTCATGAACACTGAAGCTTTCTTT
CDR3: CATSSRQGLMNTEAFF

D: .
size: once
length: 14
V: TRBV11-2
J: TRBJ2-5
DNA: TGTGCCAGCAGCTTTGGTGGTCCACTGGAGACCCAGTACTTC
CDR3: CASSFGGPLETQYF

D: .
size: .
length: 16
V: TRBV18
J: TRBJ1-1
DNA: TGTGCCAGCTCACCACCGTTAAGGGGAATGAACACTGAAGCTTTCTTT
CDR3: CASSPPLRGMNTEAFF

D: TRBD1
size: .
length: 15
V: TRBV29-1
J: TRBJ1-6
DNA: TGCAGCCCTGGTGGGACAGGGACGAATAATTCACCCCTCCACTTT
CDR3: CSPGGTGTNNSPLHF

D: .
size: medium-sized
length: 14
V: TRBV4-3
J: TRBJ1-5
DNA: TGCGCCAGCAGCCATCATAAGGGGGGGCAGCCCCAGCATTTT
CDR3: CASSHHKGGQPQHF

D: .
size: .
length: 17
V: TRBV4-1
J: TRBJ1-3
DNA: TGCGCCAGCAGCCAAGAAAGAAGGGGGATCTCTGGAAACACCATATATTTT
CDR3: CASSQERRGISGNTIYF

D: .
size: .
length: 13
V: TRBV6-6
J: TRBJ1-1
DNA: TGTGCCAGCAGTTACGTCGCAGACACTGAAGCTTTCTTT
CDR3: CASSYVADTEAFF

D: TRBD1
size: .
length: 12
V: TRBV5-3
J: TRBJ1-2
DNA: TGTGCCAGAAGCTTGACAGGGGTAGGCTACACCTTC
CDR3: CARSLTGVGYTF

D: .
size: .
length: 13
V: TRBV27
J: TRBJ2-5
DNA: TGTGCCAGCAGTTTCGGTACGGGAGAGACCCAGTACTTC
CDR3: CASSFGTGETQYF

D: .
size: .
length: 10
V: TRBV20-1
J: TRBJ1-2
DNA: TGCAGTGCCGACAGCTATGGCTACACCTTC
CDR3: CSADSYGYTF

D: TRBD1
size: .
length: 14
V: TRBV6-1
J: TRBJ1-4
DNA: TGTGCCACTAAAAGACAGGGGGCTTATGAAAAACTGTTTTTT
CDR3: CATKRQGAYEKLFF

D: TRBD1
size: .
length: 16
V: TRBV9
J: TRBJ1-3
DNA: TGTGCCAGCAGCGTAGTAGGACAGGGGACTGGAAACACCATATATTTT
CDR3: CASSVVGQGTGNTIYF

D: TRBD1
size: .
length: 15
V: TRBV6-6
J: TRBJ2-7
DNA: TGTGCCAGCAGTTACTCGACCAGGGGGCGAGGGGAGCAGTACTTC
CDR3: CASSYSTRGRGEQYF

D: TRBD2
size: .
length: 15
V: TRBV9
J: TRBJ2-3
DNA: TGTGCCAGTAGTCTTAGCGGGGGGTACACAGATACGCAGTATTTT
CDR3: CASSLSGGYTDTQYF

D: .
size: .
length: 12
V: TRBV29-1
J: TRBJ2-7
DNA: TGCAGCGTTGAAGATTCGGATCAGGGCCAGTACTTC
CDR3: CSVEDSDQGQYF

D: TRBD1
size: .
length: 16
V: TRBV7-2
J: TRBJ1-1
DNA: TGTGCCAGCAGCTTAACCCTGGGACAGGGGAACACTGAAGCTTTCTTT
CDR3: CASSLTLGQGNTEAFF

D: TRBD1
size: .
length: 14
V: TRBV5-6
J: TRBJ2-1
DNA: TGTGCCAGCAGCTTACAGGGGACCTACAATGAGCAGTTCTTC
CDR3: CASSLQGTYNEQFF

D: .
size: .
length: 16
V: TRBV9
J: TRBJ2-2
DNA: TGTGCCAGCAGCGCGCTCGACAGTTATTACACCGGGGAGCTGTTTTTT
CDR3: CASSALDSYYTGELFF

D: .
size: few
length: 14
V: TRBV18
J: TRBJ2-2
DNA: TGTGCCAGCTCAGCAGGACTTAACACCGGGGAGCTGTTTTTT
CDR3: CASSAGLNTGELFF

D: .
size: .
length: 13
V: TRBV29-1
J: TRBJ2-3
DNA: TGCAGCGTCTCCGGGATCCGGGGAGATACGCAGTATTTT
CDR3: CSVSGIRGDTQYF

D: TRBD2
size: .
length: 15
V: TRBV28
J: TRBJ2-3
DNA: TGTGCCAGCATCCCTTATAGCGGGAGAGGAGATACGCAGTATTTT
CDR3: CASIPYSGRGDTQYF

D: TRBD1
size: once
length: 14
V: TRBV4-1
J: TRBJ2-3
DNA: TGCGCCAGCAGCCGGGACAGAGCCACAGATACGCAGTATTTT
CDR3: CASSRDRATDTQYF

D: .
size: .
length: 16
V: TRBV2
J: TRBJ1-1
DNA: TGTGCCAGCAGTGAAGCGCTTCGGGGGATGAACACTGAAGCTTTCTTT
CDR3: CASSEALRGMNTEAFF

D: TRBD1
size: .
length: 17
V: TRBV2
J: TRBJ1-6
DNA: TGTGCCAGCAGAGGAGGACAGGGAATATCCTATAATTCACCCCTCCACTTT
CDR3: CASRGGQGISYNSPLHF

D: .
size: .
length: 14
V: TRBV12-1
J: TRBJ2-7
DNA: TGTGCCAGCAGCTTTAGAGGAAACTCCTACGAGCAGTACTTC
CDR3: CASSFRGNSYEQYF

D: .
size: once
length: 15
V: TRBV5-1
J: TRBJ1-1
DNA: TGCGCCAGCAGCTCACTCTACAGTCAGAACACTGAAGCTTTCTTT
CDR3: CASSSLYSQNTEAFF

D: .
size: once
length: 16
V: TRBV27
J: TRBJ1-3
DNA: TGTGCCAGCAGTTTAATCCCCCTAGGTGGGGGAAACACCATATATTTT
CDR3: CASSLIPLGGGNTIYF

D: TRBD1
size: .
length: 16
V: TRBV15
J: TRBJ2-3
DNA: TGTGCCACCAGCCGAGGACAGGGTGAGAGACTTGATACGCAGTATTTT
CDR3: CATSRGQGERLDTQYF

D: TRBD2
size: .
length: 16
V: TRBV28
J: TRBJ2-5
DNA: TGTGCCAGCAGAGCGGGGCCCAACTTGTATGGAGAGACCCAGTACTTC
CDR3: CASRAGPNLYGETQYF

D: TRBD1
size: .
length: 16
V: TRBV5-4
J: TRBJ2-4
DNA: TGTGCCAGCAGCTCCGGACAGGGGGCTGCCAAAAACATTCAGTACTTC
CDR3: CASSSGQGAAKNIQYF

D: .
size: .
length: 12
V: TRBV13
J: TRBJ1-4
DNA: TGTGCCAGCAGCTTAGGTGGCGAAAAACTGTTTTTT
CDR3: CASSLGGEKLFF

D: .
size: .
length: 18
V: TRBV7-9
J: TRBJ1-5
DNA: TGTGCCAGCAGCTTAGGAGGGCTCGGGGTATATAGCAATCAGCCCCAGCATTTT
CDR3: CASSLGGLGVYSNQPQHF

D: .
size: .
length: 12
V: TRBV2
J: TRBJ1-2
DNA: TGTGCCAGCATTGGGGGGGGGTATGGCTACACCTTC
CDR3: CASIGGGYGYTF

D: TRBD2
size: .
length: 17
V: TRBV5-6
J: TRBJ2-1
DNA: TGTGCCAGCAGCTTGAAGACTAGCGGGGCAATCTACAATGAGCAGTTCTTC
CDR3: CASSLKTSGAIYNEQFF

D: .
size: once
length: 14
V: TRBV7-9
J: TRBJ2-7
DNA: TGTGCCAGCAGCTTGGCGGCGCCCGCTCACGAGCAGTACTTC
CDR3: CASSLAAPAHEQYF

D: .
size: .
length: 11
V: TRBV27
J: TRBJ2-1
DNA: TGTGCCAGCAGTCTTTACAATGAGCAGTTCTTC
CDR3: CASSLYNEQFF

D: .
size: .
length: 15
V: TRBV6-6
J: TRBJ2-6
DNA: TGTGCCAGCAGTTACGGAGTCTCTGGGGCCAACGTCCTGACTTTC
CDR3: CASSYGVSGANVLTF

D: .
size: .
length: 13
V: TRBV4-1
J: TRBJ1-5
DNA: TGCGCCAGCAGCCAAGATTTTGGCCAGCCCCAGCATTTT
CDR3: CASSQDFGQPQHF

D: .
size: .
length: 17
V: TRBV4-3
J: TRBJ2-2
DNA: TGCGCCAGCAGCCAAGATACTTCCCTGACGGGGACCGGGGAGCTGTTTTTT
CDR3: CASSQDTSLTGTGELFF